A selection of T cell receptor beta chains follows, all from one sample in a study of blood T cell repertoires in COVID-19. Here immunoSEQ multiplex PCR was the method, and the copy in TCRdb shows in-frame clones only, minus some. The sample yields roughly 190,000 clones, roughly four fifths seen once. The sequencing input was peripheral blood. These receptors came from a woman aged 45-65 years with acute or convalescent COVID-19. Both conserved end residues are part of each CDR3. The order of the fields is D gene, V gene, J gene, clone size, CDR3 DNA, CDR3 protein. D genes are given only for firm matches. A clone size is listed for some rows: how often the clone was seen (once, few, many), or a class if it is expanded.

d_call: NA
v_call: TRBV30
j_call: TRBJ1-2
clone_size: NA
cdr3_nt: TGTGCCTGGACCCGAAAAAGCATAGTTGGCTATGGCTACACCTTC
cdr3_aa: CAWTRKSIVGYGYTF

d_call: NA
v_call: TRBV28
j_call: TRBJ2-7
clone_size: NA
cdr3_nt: TGTGCCAGCAGTTTAGCAGGGGGGTTCTACGAGCAGTACTTC
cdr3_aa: CASSLAGGFYEQYF

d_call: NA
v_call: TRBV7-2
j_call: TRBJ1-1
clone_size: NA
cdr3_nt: TGTGCCAGCAGCTTAGACAGAGCGGGCACTGAAGCTTTCTTT
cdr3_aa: CASSLDRAGTEAFF

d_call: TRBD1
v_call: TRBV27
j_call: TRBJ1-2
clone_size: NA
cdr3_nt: TGTGCCAGCAGTTCCCCGGGACAGGGCGACTATGGCTACACCTTC
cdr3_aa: CASSSPGQGDYGYTF

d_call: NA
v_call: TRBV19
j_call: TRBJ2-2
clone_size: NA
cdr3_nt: TGTGCCAGTAGTATTTCGAGGACAGTTGCCACCGGGGAGCTGTTTTTT
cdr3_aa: CASSISRTVATGELFF

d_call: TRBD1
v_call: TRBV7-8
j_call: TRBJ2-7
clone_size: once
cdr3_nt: TGTGCCAGCAGCCCCCGAGGGGGACAGGGGTCCTACGAGCAGTACTTC
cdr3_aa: CASSPRGGQGSYEQYF

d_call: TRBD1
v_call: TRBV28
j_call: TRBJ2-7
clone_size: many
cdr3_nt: TGTGCCAGCAGTCACAGGGGGCTCATCGAGCAGTACTTC
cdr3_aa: CASSHRGLIEQYF

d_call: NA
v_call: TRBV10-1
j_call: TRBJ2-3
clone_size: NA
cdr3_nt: TGCGCCAGCAGCCCTAGCTTAGCAGATACGCAGTATTTT
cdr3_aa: CASSPSLADTQYF

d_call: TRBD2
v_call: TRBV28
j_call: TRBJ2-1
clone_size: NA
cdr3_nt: TGTGCCAGCAATGAACTAGCGGGAAAATACAATGAGCAGTTCTTC
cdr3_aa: CASNELAGKYNEQFF

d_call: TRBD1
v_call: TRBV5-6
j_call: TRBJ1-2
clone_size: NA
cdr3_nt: TGTGCCAGCAGCCCGCCCGGGACAGGCTATGGCTACACCTTC
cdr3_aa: CASSPPGTGYGYTF

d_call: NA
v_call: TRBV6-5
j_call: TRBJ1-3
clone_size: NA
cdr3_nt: TGTGCCAGCCGGGAGGGAACCGGAAACACCATATATTTT
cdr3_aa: CASREGTGNTIYF

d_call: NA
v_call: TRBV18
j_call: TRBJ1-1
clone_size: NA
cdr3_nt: TGTGCCAGCTCACCATTGAGGGAAACTGAAGCTTTCTTT
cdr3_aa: CASSPLRETEAFF

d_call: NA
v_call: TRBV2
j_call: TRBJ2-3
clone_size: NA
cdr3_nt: TGTGCCAGCAGTGAAGGTGGGCTGAGCACAGATACGCAGTATTTT
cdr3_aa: CASSEGGLSTDTQYF

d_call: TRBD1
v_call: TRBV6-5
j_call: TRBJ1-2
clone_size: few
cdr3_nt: TGTGCCAGCAGGGGGACAGGGTATGGCTACACCTTC
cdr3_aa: CASRGTGYGYTF

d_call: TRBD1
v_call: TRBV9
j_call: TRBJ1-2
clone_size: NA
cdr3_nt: TGTGCCAGCAGCGCAAGACAGGGGATTAACTATGGCTACACCTTC
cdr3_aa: CASSARQGINYGYTF

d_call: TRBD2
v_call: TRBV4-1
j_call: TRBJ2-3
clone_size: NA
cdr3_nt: TGCGCCAGCAGCCAAGGGGCTAGCGGGAGTAACACAGATACGCAGTATTTT
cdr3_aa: CASSQGASGSNTDTQYF

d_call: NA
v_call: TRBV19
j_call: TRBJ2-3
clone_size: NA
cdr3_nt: TGTGCCAGTAGTATTGGTGCAGGGAACTCAGATACGCAGTATTTT
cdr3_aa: CASSIGAGNSDTQYF

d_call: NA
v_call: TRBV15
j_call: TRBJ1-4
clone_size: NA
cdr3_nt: TGTGCCACCAGCCGAAGGACAGCGGGGAATGAAAAACTGTTTTTT
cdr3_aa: CATSRRTAGNEKLFF

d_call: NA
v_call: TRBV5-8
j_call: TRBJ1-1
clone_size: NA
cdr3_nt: TGTGCCAGCACCTCGCTTGGGGGCCCCATTCTGAACACTGAAGCTTTCTTT
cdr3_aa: CASTSLGGPILNTEAFF

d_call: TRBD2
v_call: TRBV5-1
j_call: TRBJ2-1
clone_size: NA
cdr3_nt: TGCGCCAGCAGCTTGGCTTGGTCTAGCGGGAGGAATGAGCAGTTCTTC
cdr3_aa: CASSLAWSSGRNEQFF

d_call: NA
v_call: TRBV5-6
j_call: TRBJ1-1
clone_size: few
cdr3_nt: TGTGCCAGCAGCTCGGCGGGGGGCACTGAAGCTTTCTTT
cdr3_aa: CASSSAGGTEAFF

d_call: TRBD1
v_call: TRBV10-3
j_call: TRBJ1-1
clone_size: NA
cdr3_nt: TGTGCCATCAGTGATCTGAGAGGGGGCGCGTGGGCTTTCTTT
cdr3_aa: CAISDLRGGAWAFF

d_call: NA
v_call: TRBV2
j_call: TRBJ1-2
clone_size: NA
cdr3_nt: TGTGCCAGCAGTACAGGGATCTGGGGCTACACCTTC
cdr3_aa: CASSTGIWGYTF

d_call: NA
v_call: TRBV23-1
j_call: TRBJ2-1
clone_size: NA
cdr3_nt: TGCGCCAGCTTGTCTGGGCCATGCCTTCACAATGAGCAGTTCTTC
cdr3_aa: CASLSGPCLHNEQFF

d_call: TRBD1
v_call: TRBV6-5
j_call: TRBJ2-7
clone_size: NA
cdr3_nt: TGTGCCAGCAGTACAAGGGGACAGGGGAGCTACGAGCAGTACTTC
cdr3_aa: CASSTRGQGSYEQYF

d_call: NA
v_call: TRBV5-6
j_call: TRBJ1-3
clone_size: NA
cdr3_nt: TGTGCCAGCAGATCCAAGAGGGACTTGGTAAAATTTGGAAACACCATATATTTT
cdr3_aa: CASRSKRDLVKFGNTIYF

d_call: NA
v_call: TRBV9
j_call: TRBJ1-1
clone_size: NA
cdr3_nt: TGTGCCAGCAGCGGTCAGGTTTTGGGCACTGAAGCTTTCTTT
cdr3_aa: CASSGQVLGTEAFF

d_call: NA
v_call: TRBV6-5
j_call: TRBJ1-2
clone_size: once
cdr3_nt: TGTGCCAGCAGTTACTCGAGGCCTCGCGACTATGGCTACACCTTC
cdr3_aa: CASSYSRPRDYGYTF

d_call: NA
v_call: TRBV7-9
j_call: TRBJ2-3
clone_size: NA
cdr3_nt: TGTGCCAGCAGACGGGGGCGGGAGAGCACAGATACGCAGTATTTT
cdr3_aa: CASRRGRESTDTQYF

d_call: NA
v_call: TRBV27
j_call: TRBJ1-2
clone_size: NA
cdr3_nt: TGTGCCAGCAGTTTATATGGTGCAGGGTGGAACTATGGCTACACCTTC
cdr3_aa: CASSLYGAGWNYGYTF

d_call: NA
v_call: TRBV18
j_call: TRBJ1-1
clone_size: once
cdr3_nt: TGTGCCAGCTCGCAGGGTAAGGATACTGAAGCTTTCTTT
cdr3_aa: CASSQGKDTEAFF